The text below deals with one T cell receptor (beta chain). As yet, its antigen is unknown. A far larger clone lies a single base away; this is likely a read error. The entry originates in a study of shared clonotypes between healthy human individuals. Whole-study results and caveats: The study sampled only blood, and tissue repertoires likely differ.

The repertoire was sequenced with immunoSEQ multiplex PCR; TCRdb's copy has only in-frame clones and lacks some. The repertoire includes around 500,000 clones, 65% to 85% of them detected once, and about an eighth sits in the top ten. Per the germline V gene, CDR1 is LGHNA and CDR2 is YNFKEQ. The trim removed 2 bases at V and 5 bases at J, leaving 16 bases unmatched. This CDR3 is 18 amino acids long. The TCR was taken from a woman aged 40-49 years in good health. Some clones in this sample may be carry-over from other donors' samples. The chain is built from TRBV4-2 and TRBJ2-7; 9 nucleotides line up with TRBD2. Input material: PBMCs. The CDR3 reads CASSQKWAGGPFVHEQYF. In DNA, the CDR3 is TGTGCCAGCAGCCAAAAGTGGGCGGGAGGGCCTTTCGTACACGAGCAGTACTTC.